The clone carrying this T cell receptor beta chain was recorded many times. Exclusion criteria comprised uncontrolled infection, other autoimmune disease, pregnancy or lactation. Diagnosing involved the use of clinical symptoms, serum thyroxine and TRAb, thyroid ultrasound and orbital computed tomography. The CDR3 is 15 amino acids. The V and J ends lost 0 bases and 6 bases respectively, with 14 bases between them. Looked up from germline, CDR1 is SGHTA and CDR2 is FQGNSA. This sample was included in a study of T cells in Graves' hyperthyroidism and ophthalmopathy. The source material, RNA transcripts, was used to amplify TCR beta CDR3 regions. Using the HTBI primer set, a first-round RT-PCR was run on the TCR CDR3. Each CDR3 protein gets one entry after TCRdb re-called the multiplex PCR reads with MiXCR. The sample yields roughly 170,000 distinct CDR3 sequences, 15% to 20% seen once.

The chain uses TRBV7-2 and TRBJ1-1; D gene uncertain. The sequence was obtained from a woman in her forties or fifties with Graves' hyperthyroidism. The sample taken for sequencing was blood. The CDR3 loop reads CASSLARGPGAEAFF. Written as DNA, the CDR3 is TGTGCCAGCAGCTTAGCGCGTGGGCCTGGGGCTGAAGCTTTCTTT.